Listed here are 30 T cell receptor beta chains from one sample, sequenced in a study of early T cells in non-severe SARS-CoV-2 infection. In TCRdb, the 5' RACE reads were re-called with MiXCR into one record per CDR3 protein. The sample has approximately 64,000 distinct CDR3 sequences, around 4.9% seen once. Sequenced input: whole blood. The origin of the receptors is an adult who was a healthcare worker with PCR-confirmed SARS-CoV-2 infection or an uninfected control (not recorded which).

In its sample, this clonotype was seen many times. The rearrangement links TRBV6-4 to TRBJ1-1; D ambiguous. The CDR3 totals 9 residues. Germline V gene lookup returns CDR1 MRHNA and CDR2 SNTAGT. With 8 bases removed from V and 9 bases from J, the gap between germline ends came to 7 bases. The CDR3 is CASPGKAFF. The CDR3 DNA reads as TGTGCCAGCCCGGGTAAAGCTTTCTTT.

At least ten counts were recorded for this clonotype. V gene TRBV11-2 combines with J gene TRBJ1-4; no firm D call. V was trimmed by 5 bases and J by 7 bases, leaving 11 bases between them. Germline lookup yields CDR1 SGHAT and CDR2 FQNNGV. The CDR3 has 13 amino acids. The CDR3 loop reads CASSPGGGEKLFF. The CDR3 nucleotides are TGTGCCAGCAGCCCCGGAGGTGGTGAAAAACTGTTTTTT.

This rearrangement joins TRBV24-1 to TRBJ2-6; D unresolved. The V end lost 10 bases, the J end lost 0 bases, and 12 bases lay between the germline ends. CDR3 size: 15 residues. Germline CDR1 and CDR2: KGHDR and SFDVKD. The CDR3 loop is CATSPRYSGANVLTF. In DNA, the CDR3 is TGTGCCACAAGTCCCCGGTACTCTGGGGCCAACGTCCTGACTTTC.

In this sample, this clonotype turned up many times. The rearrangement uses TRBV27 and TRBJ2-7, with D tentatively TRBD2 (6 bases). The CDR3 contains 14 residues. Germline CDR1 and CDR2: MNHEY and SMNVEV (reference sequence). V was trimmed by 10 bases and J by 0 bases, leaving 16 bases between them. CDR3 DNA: TGTGCCACTATATCGTCCGGGAGCTCCTACGAGCAGTACTTC. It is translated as CATISSGSSYEQYF.

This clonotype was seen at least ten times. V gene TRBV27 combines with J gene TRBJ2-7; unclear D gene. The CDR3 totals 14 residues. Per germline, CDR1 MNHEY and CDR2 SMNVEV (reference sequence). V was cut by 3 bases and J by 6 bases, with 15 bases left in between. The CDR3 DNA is TGTGCCAGCAGTTTCCAAGTCCCGGTGGGCGAGCAGTACTTC. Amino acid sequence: CASSFQVPVGEQYF.

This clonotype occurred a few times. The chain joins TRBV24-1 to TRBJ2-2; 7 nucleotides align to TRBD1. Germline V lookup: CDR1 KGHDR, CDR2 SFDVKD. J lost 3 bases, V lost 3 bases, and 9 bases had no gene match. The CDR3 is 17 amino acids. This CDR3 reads CATSDPPGQVHTGELFF. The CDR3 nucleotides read TGTGCCACCAGTGATCCCCCCGGACAGGTCCACACCGGGGAGCTGTTTTTT.

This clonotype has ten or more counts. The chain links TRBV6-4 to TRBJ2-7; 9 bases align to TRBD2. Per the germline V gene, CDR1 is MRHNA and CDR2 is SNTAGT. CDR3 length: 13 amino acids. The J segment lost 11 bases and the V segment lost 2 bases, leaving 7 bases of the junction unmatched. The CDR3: CASSDGTSQDKYF. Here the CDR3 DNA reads TGTGCCAGCAGTGACGGGACTAGCCAAGATAAGTACTTC.

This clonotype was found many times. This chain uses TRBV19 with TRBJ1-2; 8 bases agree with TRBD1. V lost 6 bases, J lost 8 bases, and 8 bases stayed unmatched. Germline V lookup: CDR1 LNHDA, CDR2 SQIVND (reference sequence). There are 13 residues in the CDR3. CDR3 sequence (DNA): TGTGCCAGTAGAGGGACAGGTCGAGAAGGCTACACCTTC. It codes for CASRGTGREGYTF.

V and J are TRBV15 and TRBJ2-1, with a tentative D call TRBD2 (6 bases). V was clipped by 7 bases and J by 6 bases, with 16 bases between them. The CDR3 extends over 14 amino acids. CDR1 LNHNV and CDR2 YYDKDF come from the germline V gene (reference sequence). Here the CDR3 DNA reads TGTGCCACCACCATCAGGAGGGTGAGCAATGAGCAGTTCTTC. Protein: CATTIRRVSNEQFF.

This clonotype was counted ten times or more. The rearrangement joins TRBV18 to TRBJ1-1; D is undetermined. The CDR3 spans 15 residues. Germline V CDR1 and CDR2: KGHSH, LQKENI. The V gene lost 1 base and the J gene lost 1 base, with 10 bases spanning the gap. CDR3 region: CASSPLREENTEAFF. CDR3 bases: TGTGCCAGCTCACCACTCCGGGAGGAGAACACTGAAGCTTTCTTT. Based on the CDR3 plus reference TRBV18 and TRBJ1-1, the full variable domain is NAGVMQNPRHLVRRRGQEARLRCSPMKGHSHVYWYRQLPEEGLKFMVYLQKENIIDESGMPKERFSAEFPKEGPSILRIQQVVRGDSAAYFCASSPLREENTEAFFGQGTRLTVV.

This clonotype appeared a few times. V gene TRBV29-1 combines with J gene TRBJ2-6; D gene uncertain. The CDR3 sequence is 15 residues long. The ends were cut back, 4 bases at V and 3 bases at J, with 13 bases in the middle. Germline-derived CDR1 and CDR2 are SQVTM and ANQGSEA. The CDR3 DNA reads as TGCAGCGTTGCAGTATCCGGCGGTGGGGCCAACGTCCTGACTTTC. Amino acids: CSVAVSGGGANVLTF.

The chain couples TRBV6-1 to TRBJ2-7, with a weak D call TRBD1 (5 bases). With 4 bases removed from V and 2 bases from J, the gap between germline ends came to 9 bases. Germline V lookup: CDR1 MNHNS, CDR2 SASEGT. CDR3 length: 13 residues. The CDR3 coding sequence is TGTGCCAGCAGTGCTCAGGGCCCCTACGAGCAGTACTTC. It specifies CASSAQGPYEQYF.

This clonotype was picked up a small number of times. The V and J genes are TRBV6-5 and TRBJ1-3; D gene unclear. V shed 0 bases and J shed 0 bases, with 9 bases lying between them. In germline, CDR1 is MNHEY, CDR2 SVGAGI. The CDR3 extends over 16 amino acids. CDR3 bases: TGTGCCAGCAGTTACTCGATTGGGCCCTCTGGAAACACCATATATTTT. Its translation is CASSYSIGPSGNTIYF.

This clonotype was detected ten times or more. CDR3 sequence (DNA): TGCGCCAGCAGCCAAGATCTTCATCAGCCCCAGCATTTT. Its translation is CASSQDLHQPQHF. The chain is built from TRBV4-3 and TRBJ1-5; no firm D call. V shed 0 bases and J shed 5 bases, with 5 bases lying between them. CDR1 and CDR2 from the germline V gene are LGHNA and YSLEER. This CDR3 comprises 13 residues.

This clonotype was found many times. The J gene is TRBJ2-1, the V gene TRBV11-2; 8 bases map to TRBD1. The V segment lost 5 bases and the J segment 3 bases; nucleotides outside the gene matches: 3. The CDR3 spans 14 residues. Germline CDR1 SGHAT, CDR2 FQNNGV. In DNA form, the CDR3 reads TGTGCCAGCAGCCGAGGGACAGGCTACAATGAGCAGTTCTTC. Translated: CASSRGTGYNEQFF.

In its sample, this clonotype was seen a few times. The CDR3: CASSLGLGVGELFF. For the CDR3, the DNA is TGCGCCAGCAGCTTGGGATTGGGCGTCGGGGAGCTGTTTTTT. The chain couples TRBV5-1 to TRBJ2-2; D is unclear. CDR1 is SGHRS and CDR2 is YFSETQ in the germline V gene. The length of the CDR3 is 14 residues. V lost 0 bases and J lost 7, with 10 bases in between.

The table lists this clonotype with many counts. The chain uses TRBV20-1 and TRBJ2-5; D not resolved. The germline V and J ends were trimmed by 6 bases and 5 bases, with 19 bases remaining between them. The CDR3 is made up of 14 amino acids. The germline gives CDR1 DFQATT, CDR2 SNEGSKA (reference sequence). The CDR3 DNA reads TGCAGTGCCCCACCACCCGGGCCGCGGGAGACCCAGTACTTC. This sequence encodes CSAPPPGPRETQYF.

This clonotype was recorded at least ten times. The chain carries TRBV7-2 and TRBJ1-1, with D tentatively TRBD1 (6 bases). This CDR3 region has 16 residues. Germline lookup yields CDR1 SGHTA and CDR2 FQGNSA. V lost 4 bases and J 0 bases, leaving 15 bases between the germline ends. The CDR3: CASSSKGGGLNTEAFF. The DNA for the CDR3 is TGTGCCAGCAGCTCTAAAGGTGGGGGGCTGAACACTGAAGCTTTCTTT.

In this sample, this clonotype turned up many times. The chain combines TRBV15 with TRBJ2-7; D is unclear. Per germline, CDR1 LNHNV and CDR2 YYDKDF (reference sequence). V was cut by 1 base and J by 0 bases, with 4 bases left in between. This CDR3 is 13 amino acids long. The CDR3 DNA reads TGTGCCACCAGCAGAGTGGACTCCTACGAGCAGTACTTC. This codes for CATSRVDSYEQYF.

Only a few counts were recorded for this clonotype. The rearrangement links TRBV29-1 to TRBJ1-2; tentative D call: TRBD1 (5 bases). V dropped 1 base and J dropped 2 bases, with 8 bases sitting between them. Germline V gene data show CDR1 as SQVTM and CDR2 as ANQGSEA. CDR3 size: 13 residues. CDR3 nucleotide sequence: TGCAGCGTTGAAGGACGGGACAACTATGGCTACACCTTC. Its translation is CSVEGRDNYGYTF. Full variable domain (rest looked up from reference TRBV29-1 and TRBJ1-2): SAVISQKPSRDICQRGTSLTIQCQVDSQVTMMFWYRQQPGQSLTLIATANQGSEATYESGFVIDKFPISRPNLTFSTLTVSNMSPEDSSIYLCSVEGRDNYGYTFGSGTRLTVV.

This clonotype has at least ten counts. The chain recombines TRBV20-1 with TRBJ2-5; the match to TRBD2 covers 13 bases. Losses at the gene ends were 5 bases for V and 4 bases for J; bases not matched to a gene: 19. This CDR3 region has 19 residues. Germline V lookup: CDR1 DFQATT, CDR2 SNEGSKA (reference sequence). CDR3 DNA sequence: TGCAGTGCTCCTCCCTGGACTAGCGGGAGTTTGGGGGCTTTAGAGACCCAGTACTTC. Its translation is CSAPPWTSGSLGALETQYF.

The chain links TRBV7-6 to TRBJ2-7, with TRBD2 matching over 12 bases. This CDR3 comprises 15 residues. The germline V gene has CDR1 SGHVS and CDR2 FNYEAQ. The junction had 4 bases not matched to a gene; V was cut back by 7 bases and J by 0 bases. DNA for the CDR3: TGTGCCAGCACTCTGACTAGCGGGAGCTCCTACGAGCAGTACTTC. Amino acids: CASTLTSGSSYEQYF.

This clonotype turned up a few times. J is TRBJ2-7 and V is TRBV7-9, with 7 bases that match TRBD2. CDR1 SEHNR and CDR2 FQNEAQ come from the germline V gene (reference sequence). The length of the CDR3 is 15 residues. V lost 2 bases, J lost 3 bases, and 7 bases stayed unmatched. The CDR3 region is CASSLSPGTIYEQYF. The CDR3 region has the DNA TGTGCCAGCAGCTTAAGTCCAGGGACTATCTACGAGCAGTACTTC.

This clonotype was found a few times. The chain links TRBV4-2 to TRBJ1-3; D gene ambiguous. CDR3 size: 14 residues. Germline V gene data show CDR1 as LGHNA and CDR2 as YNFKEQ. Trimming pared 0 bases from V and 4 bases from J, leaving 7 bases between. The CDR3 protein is CASSQDLTGNTIYF. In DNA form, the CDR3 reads TGTGCCAGCAGCCAAGATTTGACGGGAAACACCATATATTTT.

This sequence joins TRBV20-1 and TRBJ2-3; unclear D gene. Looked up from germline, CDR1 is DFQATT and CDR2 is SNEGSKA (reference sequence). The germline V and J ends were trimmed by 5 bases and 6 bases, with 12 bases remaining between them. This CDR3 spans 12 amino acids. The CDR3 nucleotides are TGCAGTGCTGCTTCCAGAACGGATACGCAGTATTTT. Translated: CSAASRTDTQYF.

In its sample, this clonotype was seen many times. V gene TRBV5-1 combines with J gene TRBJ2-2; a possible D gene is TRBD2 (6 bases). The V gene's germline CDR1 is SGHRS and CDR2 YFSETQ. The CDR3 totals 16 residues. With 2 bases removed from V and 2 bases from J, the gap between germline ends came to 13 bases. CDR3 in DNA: TGCGCCAGCAGCTTACGCGGGGATTCCAACACCGGGGAGCTGTTTTTT. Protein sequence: CASSLRGDSNTGELFF.

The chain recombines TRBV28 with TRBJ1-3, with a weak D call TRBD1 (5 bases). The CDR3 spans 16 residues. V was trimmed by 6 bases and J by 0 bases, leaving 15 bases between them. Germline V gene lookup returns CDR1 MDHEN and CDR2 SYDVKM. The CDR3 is CASRTGAQASGNTIYF. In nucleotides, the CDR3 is TGTGCCAGCAGAACCGGGGCACAGGCCTCTGGAAACACCATATATTTT.

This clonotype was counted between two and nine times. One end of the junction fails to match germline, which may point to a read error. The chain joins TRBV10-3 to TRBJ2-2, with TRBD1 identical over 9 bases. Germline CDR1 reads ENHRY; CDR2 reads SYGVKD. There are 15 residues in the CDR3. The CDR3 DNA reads TGTGCCTTCAGACCGGGACAGGGAATTACCGGGGAGCTGTTTTTT. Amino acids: CAFRPGQGITGELFF.

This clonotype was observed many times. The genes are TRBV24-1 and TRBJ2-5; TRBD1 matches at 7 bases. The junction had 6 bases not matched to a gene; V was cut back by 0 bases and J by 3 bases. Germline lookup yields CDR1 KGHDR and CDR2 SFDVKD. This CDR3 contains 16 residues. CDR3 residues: CATSDLRQGQEETQYF. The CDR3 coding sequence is TGTGCCACCAGTGATTTGAGACAGGGCCAAGAAGAGACCCAGTACTTC.

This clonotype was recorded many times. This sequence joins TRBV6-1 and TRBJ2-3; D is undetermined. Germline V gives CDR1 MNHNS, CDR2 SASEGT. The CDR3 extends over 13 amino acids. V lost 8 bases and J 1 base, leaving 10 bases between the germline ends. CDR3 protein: CASALARTDTQYF. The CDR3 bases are TGTGCCAGCGCCCTCGCCCGCACAGATACGCAGTATTTT.